The rows below give T cell receptor beta chains drawn from one sample of a study of blood T cell repertoires in COVID-19. The data were produced by immunoSEQ multiplex PCR, yet TCRdb's version contains in-frame clones alone and is incomplete. The repertoire holds roughly 35,000 clones, with 75% to 90% as singletons. Specimen: peripheral blood. These receptors were obtained from a human donor with acute or convalescent COVID-19. The donor label of this sample is uncertain. Both conserved end residues are part of each CDR3. A D gene is named only where the DNA matches it firmly. Size is omitted from some rows. Given values are once, few, many or a class for expanded clones.

abundance: NA; d_gene: NA; j_gene: TRBJ2-2; v_gene: TRBV19; CDR3nt: TGTGCCAGTAGCTCCCTAATCGGGTCGAACACCGGGGAGCTGTTTTTT; CDR3aa: CASSSLIGSNTGELFF
abundance: NA; d_gene: TRBD2; j_gene: TRBJ2-3; v_gene: TRBV28; CDR3nt: TGTGCCAGCAGTCTTCGGGGGGGGGAAGATACGCAGTATTTT; CDR3aa: CASSLRGGEDTQYF
abundance: NA; d_gene: TRBD2; j_gene: TRBJ2-5; v_gene: TRBV6-5; CDR3nt: TGTGCCAGCAGAAGTAGCGGGAAGCAAGAGACCCAGTACTTC; CDR3aa: CASRSSGKQETQYF
abundance: NA; d_gene: TRBD2; j_gene: TRBJ2-1; v_gene: TRBV7-8; CDR3nt: TGTGCCAGCAGCTCTAGACTAGCGGATCGATTCTACAATGAGCAGTTCTTC; CDR3aa: CASSSRLADRFYNEQFF
abundance: NA; d_gene: NA; j_gene: TRBJ2-3; v_gene: TRBV10-3; CDR3nt: TGTGCCATCAGCGATATGGGCAGGGCCTTTAGCACAGATACGCAGTATTTT; CDR3aa: CAISDMGRAFSTDTQYF
abundance: few; d_gene: TRBD1; j_gene: TRBJ1-4; v_gene: TRBV7-9; CDR3nt: TGTGCCAGCAGCTCAGGGACAGGACTGTTTTTT; CDR3aa: CASSSGTGLFF
abundance: few; d_gene: NA; j_gene: TRBJ2-3; v_gene: TRBV24-1; CDR3nt: TGTGCCACCGAGGGCTCTTCAGCGGATACGCAGTATTTT; CDR3aa: CATEGSSADTQYF
abundance: once; d_gene: NA; j_gene: TRBJ2-3; v_gene: TRBV5-6; CDR3nt: TGTGCCAGCAGCTCTACGGGCACAGATACGCAGTATTTT; CDR3aa: CASSSTGTDTQYF
abundance: NA; d_gene: NA; j_gene: TRBJ2-7; v_gene: TRBV11-2; CDR3nt: TGTGCCAGCACCCTGGGTAGTAGCATTCCGGTCGAGCAGTACTTC; CDR3aa: CASTLGSSIPVEQYF
abundance: NA; d_gene: NA; j_gene: TRBJ2-7; v_gene: TRBV12-3/TRBV12-4; CDR3nt: TGTGCCAGCAGTTTAAGCCAATACGAGCAGTACTTC; CDR3aa: CASSLSQYEQYF
abundance: NA; d_gene: TRBD1; j_gene: TRBJ1-6; v_gene: TRBV28; CDR3nt: TGTGCCAGCAGTTCAGGGGGGACAGCCGTATTTCTTTATCATTCACCCCTCCACTTT; CDR3aa: CASSSGGTAVFLYHSPLHF
abundance: NA; d_gene: NA; j_gene: TRBJ2-5; v_gene: TRBV6-1; CDR3nt: TGTGCCAGCAGTGAAAGTGTACTTGCGGGGACCCAGTACTTC; CDR3aa: CASSESVLAGTQYF
abundance: NA; d_gene: TRBD1; j_gene: TRBJ1-1; v_gene: TRBV10-1; CDR3nt: TGCGCCAGCAGTAAGGGACAGCTGAACACTGAAGCTTTCTTT; CDR3aa: CASSKGQLNTEAFF
abundance: NA; d_gene: NA; j_gene: TRBJ2-7; v_gene: TRBV5-1; CDR3nt: TGCGCCAGCAGCTTCGGGATGAGCTCCTACGAGCAGTACTTC; CDR3aa: CASSFGMSSYEQYF
abundance: NA; d_gene: NA; j_gene: TRBJ1-2; v_gene: TRBV10-3; CDR3nt: TGTGCCATCAGTCCCGCCGGGGGGCAATATGGCTACACCTTC; CDR3aa: CAISPAGGQYGYTF
abundance: NA; d_gene: NA; j_gene: TRBJ1-3; v_gene: TRBV7-2; CDR3nt: TGTGCCAGCAGCTTCAGCGGGGCCGCCTCTGGAAACACCATATATTTT; CDR3aa: CASSFSGAASGNTIYF
abundance: once; d_gene: NA; j_gene: TRBJ1-1; v_gene: TRBV11-3; CDR3nt: TGTGCCAGCAGCTTAGACGGGTTGACTGAAGCTTTCTTT; CDR3aa: CASSLDGLTEAFF
abundance: few; d_gene: TRBD2; j_gene: TRBJ2-7; v_gene: TRBV30; CDR3nt: TGTGCCTGGAGTGTGCTAGCGGTATCCTCCTACGAGCAGTACTTC; CDR3aa: CAWSVLAVSSYEQYF
abundance: NA; d_gene: NA; j_gene: TRBJ1-4; v_gene: TRBV20-1; CDR3nt: TGCAGTGCTGACAACAGGGAAAAACTGTTTTTT; CDR3aa: CSADNREKLFF
abundance: NA; d_gene: NA; j_gene: TRBJ1-2; v_gene: TRBV4-2; CDR3nt: TGTGCCAGCAGCCAAGAGCCTACTTCTAACTATGGCTACACCTTC; CDR3aa: CASSQEPTSNYGYTF
abundance: NA; d_gene: NA; j_gene: TRBJ1-6; v_gene: TRBV7-9; CDR3nt: TGTGCCAGCAGCAGACAGTCCTCACCCCTCCACTTT; CDR3aa: CASSRQSSPLHF
abundance: NA; d_gene: TRBD1; j_gene: TRBJ1-2; v_gene: TRBV27; CDR3nt: TGTGCCAGCAGTTTATCGGCAGGACAGGGGTATGGCTACACCTTC; CDR3aa: CASSLSAGQGYGYTF
abundance: NA; d_gene: NA; j_gene: TRBJ1-1; v_gene: TRBV12-3/TRBV12-4; CDR3nt: TGTGCCAGCAGTTTCCTCAGGACAGAAGCTTTCTTT; CDR3aa: CASSFLRTEAFF
abundance: NA; d_gene: NA; j_gene: TRBJ1-3; v_gene: TRBV13; CDR3nt: TGTGCCAGCAGCATTTTGGACAGTGTGGGAAACACCATATATTTT; CDR3aa: CASSILDSVGNTIYF
abundance: NA; d_gene: NA; j_gene: TRBJ2-3; v_gene: TRBV11-2; CDR3nt: TGTGCCAGCAGCTCGGTGCCTCTCACAGATACGCAGTATTTT; CDR3aa: CASSSVPLTDTQYF
abundance: NA; d_gene: TRBD2; j_gene: TRBJ2-2; v_gene: TRBV5-1; CDR3nt: TGCGCCAGCATTCGTGAGGTAGCGGGGGACACCGGGGAGCTGTTTTTT; CDR3aa: CASIREVAGDTGELFF
abundance: NA; d_gene: TRBD1; j_gene: TRBJ1-4; v_gene: TRBV4-1; CDR3nt: TGCGCCAGCAGCCAAGACACTCAGGGGGCTCGAGAAAAACTGTTTTTT; CDR3aa: CASSQDTQGAREKLFF
abundance: NA; d_gene: NA; j_gene: TRBJ1-4; v_gene: TRBV3-1/TRBV3-2; CDR3nt: TGTGCCAGCAGCAACGACGTGGGCGAAAAACTGTTTTTT; CDR3aa: CASSNDVGEKLFF
abundance: few; d_gene: TRBD1; j_gene: TRBJ2-7; v_gene: TRBV6-6; CDR3nt: TGTGCCAGCAGCTCCCGGGACAGGGTTCACGAGCAGTACTTC; CDR3aa: CASSSRDRVHEQYF
abundance: NA; d_gene: TRBD2; j_gene: TRBJ2-2; v_gene: TRBV4-3; CDR3nt: TGCGCCAGCAGCCGCCTAACTAGCGTGGAGTTCGCCGGGGAGCTGTTTTTT; CDR3aa: CASSRLTSVEFAGELFF
abundance: NA; d_gene: NA; j_gene: TRBJ1-1; v_gene: TRBV3-1/TRBV3-2; CDR3nt: TGTGCCAGCAGCCAAGAAGGCAGGGGCGCTGAAGCTTTCTTT; CDR3aa: CASSQEGRGAEAFF
abundance: once; d_gene: NA; j_gene: TRBJ1-5; v_gene: TRBV14; CDR3nt: TGTGCCAGCAGCCAAAATCCAGAACAGCCCCAGCATTTT; CDR3aa: CASSQNPEQPQHF
abundance: NA; d_gene: TRBD2; j_gene: TRBJ2-7; v_gene: TRBV7-2; CDR3nt: TGTGCCAGCAGCTTAGCAGCGGGGGGGCCCTACGAGCAGTACTTC; CDR3aa: CASSLAAGGPYEQYF
abundance: NA; d_gene: TRBD1; j_gene: TRBJ1-5; v_gene: TRBV28; CDR3nt: TGTGCCAGCTTTCGGGACAGGGTCGGTCAGCCCCAGCATTTT; CDR3aa: CASFRDRVGQPQHF
abundance: NA; d_gene: TRBD1; j_gene: TRBJ2-1; v_gene: TRBV24-1; CDR3nt: TGTGCCACCAGTGATGCGGGACAGGGATTAGGTGAGCAGTTCTTC; CDR3aa: CATSDAGQGLGEQFF
abundance: NA; d_gene: TRBD1; j_gene: TRBJ2-1; v_gene: TRBV3-1/TRBV3-2; CDR3nt: TGTGCCAGCAGCCAAGAACGACAGGGCTTTTTCTACAATGAGCAGTTCTTC; CDR3aa: CASSQERQGFFYNEQFF
abundance: NA; d_gene: TRBD1; j_gene: TRBJ2-3; v_gene: TRBV6-2/TRBV6-3; CDR3nt: TGTGCCAGCAGTTATAGGTTTGACAGGGTCTTT; CDR3aa: CASSYRFDRVF
abundance: NA; d_gene: NA; j_gene: TRBJ2-3; v_gene: TRBV5-6; CDR3nt: TGTGCCAGCAGCCCGGTCGGGGGAAGCACAGATACGCAGTATTTT; CDR3aa: CASSPVGGSTDTQYF
abundance: few; d_gene: NA; j_gene: TRBJ2-7; v_gene: TRBV10-1; CDR3nt: TGCGCCAGCAGTGAGCCCGCGGTGTCCTGGACCTACGAGCAGTACTTC; CDR3aa: CASSEPAVSWTYEQYF
abundance: NA; d_gene: NA; j_gene: TRBJ1-4; v_gene: TRBV6-5; CDR3nt: TGTGCCAGCAGTTACTCTGGACAGTCCTTTGAAAAACTGTTTTTT; CDR3aa: CASSYSGQSFEKLFF
abundance: NA; d_gene: NA; j_gene: TRBJ1-5; v_gene: TRBV12-3/TRBV12-4; CDR3nt: TGTGCCAGCAGTTTAGTCGGTCAGCCCCAGCATTTT; CDR3aa: CASSLVGQPQHF
abundance: NA; d_gene: TRBD2; j_gene: TRBJ2-7; v_gene: TRBV27; CDR3nt: TGTGCCAGCAGTCTAGCGGGAGGGACAGGTGTCTACGAGCAGTACTTC; CDR3aa: CASSLAGGTGVYEQYF
abundance: NA; d_gene: NA; j_gene: TRBJ2-3; v_gene: TRBV6-5; CDR3nt: TGTGCCAGCATGGGGGCCACAAAGGATTCAGATACGCAGTATTTT; CDR3aa: CASMGATKDSDTQYF
abundance: NA; d_gene: NA; j_gene: TRBJ1-5; v_gene: TRBV5-1; CDR3nt: TGCGCCAGCAGCTTGGGGATAACAGATTATAGCAATCAGCCCCAGCATTTT; CDR3aa: CASSLGITDYSNQPQHF
abundance: NA; d_gene: NA; j_gene: TRBJ2-7; v_gene: TRBV6-2/TRBV6-3; CDR3nt: TGTGCCAGCAGTTACTCCGCGGGATACGAGCAGTACTTC; CDR3aa: CASSYSAGYEQYF
abundance: NA; d_gene: NA; j_gene: TRBJ1-5; v_gene: TRBV4-3; CDR3nt: TGCGCCAGCAGCCAAGATGTTACAAGCAATCAGCCCCAGCATTTT; CDR3aa: CASSQDVTSNQPQHF
abundance: NA; d_gene: TRBD2; j_gene: TRBJ2-1; v_gene: TRBV25-1; CDR3nt: TGTGCCAGCAGTGATGAGGTAGCGGGAAGCTCCTACAATGAGCAGTTCTTC; CDR3aa: CASSDEVAGSSYNEQFF
abundance: few; d_gene: TRBD1; j_gene: TRBJ1-2; v_gene: TRBV9; CDR3nt: TGTGCCAGCAGCGTAGTAGGGGGCAGTGACTATGGCTACACCTTC; CDR3aa: CASSVVGGSDYGYTF
abundance: NA; d_gene: TRBD2; j_gene: TRBJ2-3; v_gene: TRBV27; CDR3nt: TGTGCCAGCAGTATAGGGACTAGCGGGAGCGCAGATACGCAGTATTTT; CDR3aa: CASSIGTSGSADTQYF